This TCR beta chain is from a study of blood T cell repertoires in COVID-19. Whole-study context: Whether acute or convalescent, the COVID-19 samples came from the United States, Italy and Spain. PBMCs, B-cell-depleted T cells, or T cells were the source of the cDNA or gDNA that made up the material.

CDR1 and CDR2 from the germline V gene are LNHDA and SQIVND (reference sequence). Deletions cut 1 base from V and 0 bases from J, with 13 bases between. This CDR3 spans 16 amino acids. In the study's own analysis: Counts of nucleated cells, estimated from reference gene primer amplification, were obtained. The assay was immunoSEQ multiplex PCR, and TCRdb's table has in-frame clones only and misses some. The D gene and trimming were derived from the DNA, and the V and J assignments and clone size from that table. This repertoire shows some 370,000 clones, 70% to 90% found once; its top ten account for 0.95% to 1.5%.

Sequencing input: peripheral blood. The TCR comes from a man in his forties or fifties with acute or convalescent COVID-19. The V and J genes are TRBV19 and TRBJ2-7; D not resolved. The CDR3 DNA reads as TGTGCCAGTAGTATAGTCCAGGCTTTTAACTCCTACGAGCAGTACTTC. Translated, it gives CASSIVQAFNSYEQYF.